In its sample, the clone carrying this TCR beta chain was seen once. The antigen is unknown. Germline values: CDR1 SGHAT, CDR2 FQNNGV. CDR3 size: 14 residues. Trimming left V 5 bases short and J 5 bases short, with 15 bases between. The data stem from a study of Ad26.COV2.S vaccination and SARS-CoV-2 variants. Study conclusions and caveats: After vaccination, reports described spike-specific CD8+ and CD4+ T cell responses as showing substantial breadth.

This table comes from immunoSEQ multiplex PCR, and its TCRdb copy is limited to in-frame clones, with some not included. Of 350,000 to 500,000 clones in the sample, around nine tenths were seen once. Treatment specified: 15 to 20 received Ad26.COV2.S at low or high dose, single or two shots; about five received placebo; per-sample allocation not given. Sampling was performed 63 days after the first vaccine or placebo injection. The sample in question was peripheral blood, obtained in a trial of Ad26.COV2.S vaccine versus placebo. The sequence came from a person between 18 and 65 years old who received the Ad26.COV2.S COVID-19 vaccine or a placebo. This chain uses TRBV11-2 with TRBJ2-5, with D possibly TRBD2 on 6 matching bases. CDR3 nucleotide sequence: TGTGCCAGCAGCGCCCGGGTGGGAGGCGAGACCCAGTACTTC. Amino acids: CASSARVGGETQYF.